Included here is one T cell receptor (beta chain) sequence, with context. At one end, the junction sequence differs from germline, possibly due to a read error. The data are from a study of T cell responses to AZD1222 COVID-19 vaccine. Profiled with immunoSEQ multiplex PCR; TCRdb holds only in-frame clones, not every one. The sample yields 180,000 or so clones, about nine tenths seen once. The length of the CDR3 is 15 residues. Looked up from germline, CDR1 is SSHAT and CDR2 is FNYEAQ (reference sequence). Sample: peripheral blood, taken 28 days after the second AZD1222 dose. The source is an adult who received the AZD1222 COVID-19 vaccine. The chain recombines TRBV7-7 with TRBJ2-2, with 7 bases fitting TRBD1. CDR3 DNA: TGTGCTAGCAGCTCCGGGACAGCTAACACCGGGGAGCTGTTTTTT. It is translated as CASSSGTANTGELFF.